This T cell receptor (beta chain) is drawn from a study of cytomegalovirus exposure and HLA in healthy donors. Though nominally healthy at sampling, donors likely had unrecorded immune exposures. PCR employed 60 Vbeta and 13 Jbeta primers. This table comes from immunoSEQ multiplex PCR, and its TCRdb copy is limited to in-frame clones, with some not included. Here the sample spans 150,000 or so clones, roughly 73% being singletons. Trimming removed 3 bases from V and 5 bases from J; junction bases left unmatched: 8. Germline V gives CDR1 LNHNV, CDR2 YYDKDF (reference sequence). The CDR3 has 16 amino acids.

The rearrangement links TRBV15 to TRBJ2-5; 11 nucleotides match TRBD1. This TCR derives from a young woman in good health and CMV-seronegative. Input material: PBMCs. The CDR3 DNA sequence: TGTGCCACCAGCAGGCCGGGGACAGGGGGACGGGAGACCCAGTACTTC. This sequence encodes CATSRPGTGGRETQYF. The entire variable domain, with the rest obtained from reference TRBV15 and TRBJ2-5, is as follows: DAMVIQNPRYQVTQFGKPVTLSCSQTLNHNVMYWYQQKSSQAPKLLFHYYDKDFNNEADTPDNFQSRRPNTSFCFLDIRSPGLGDTAMYLCATSRPGTGGRETQYFGPGTRLLVL.